This paragraph covers one T cell receptor (beta chain) sequence. This table comes from immunoSEQ multiplex PCR, and its TCRdb copy is limited to in-frame clones, with some not included. This table holds about 250,000 clones, 80% to 90% found once. The sample originates from a study of blood T cell repertoires in COVID-19. Study summary: Researchers got acute and convalescent COVID-19 samples from the United States, Italy and Spain. The cDNA or gDNA used as material had been derived from T cells, B-cell-depleted T cells, or PBMCs.

Germline V gives CDR1 SNHLY, CDR2 FYNNEI. The CDR3 has 14 amino acids. Trimming removed 7 bases from V and 7 bases from J, with 20 bases in between. The study recruited people aged about 18 to 89 years across approximately 25 US areas. The study assigned cohorts using participant-reported clinical history. Input material: PBMCs or T cells enriched from blood (not recorded which). The clonotype comes from a man aged 40-50 years who had recovered from COVID-19. The chain is built from TRBV2 and TRBJ2-7; possible D gene TRBD2, 6 bases. CDR3 sequence (DNA): TGTGCCAGCATGGGAGGAGGGTATTTGGGTGAGCAGTACTTC. It translates to CASMGGGYLGEQYF.